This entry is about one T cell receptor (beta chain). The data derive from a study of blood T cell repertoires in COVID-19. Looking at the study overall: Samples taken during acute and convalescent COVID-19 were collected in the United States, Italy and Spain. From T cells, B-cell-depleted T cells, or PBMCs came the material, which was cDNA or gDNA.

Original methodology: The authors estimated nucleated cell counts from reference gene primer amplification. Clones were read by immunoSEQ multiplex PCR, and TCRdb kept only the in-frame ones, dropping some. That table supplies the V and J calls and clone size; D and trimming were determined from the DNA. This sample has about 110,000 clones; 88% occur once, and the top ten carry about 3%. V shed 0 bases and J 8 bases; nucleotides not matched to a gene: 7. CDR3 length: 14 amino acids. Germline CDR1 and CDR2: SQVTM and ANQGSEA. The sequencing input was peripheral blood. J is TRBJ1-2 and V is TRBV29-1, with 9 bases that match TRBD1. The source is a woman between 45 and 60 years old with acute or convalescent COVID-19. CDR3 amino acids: CSVEERDRVLGYTF. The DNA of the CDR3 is TGCAGCGTTGAAGAAAGGGACAGGGTTTTAGGCTACACCTTC.